This is a list of T cell receptor beta chains from one sample in a study of cytomegalovirus exposure and HLA in healthy donors. Method: immunoSEQ multiplex PCR; TCRdb's copy keeps in-frame clones and lacks some. The table shows 90,000 to 120,000 clones, with about 80% occurring only once. The sample consisted of PBMCs. The receptor source for this set is a man under 40 in good health and CMV-seronegative. CDR3s leave out the opening cysteine and the closing phenylalanine or tryptophan. A D gene is named only where the DNA matches it firmly.

j_call d_call v_call cdr3_aa
TRBJ1-1 . TRBV6-6 ASSYEGGNTEAF
TRBJ1-1 TRBD1 TRBV2 ASRIGGTGGAGITEAF
TRBJ2-7 . TRBV19 ASSFRHTNSYEQY
TRBJ2-4 TRBD2 TRBV13 ASSAGGRAIQY
TRBJ2-5 TRBD2 TRBV5-6 ASSDSGGQETQY
TRBJ2-7 TRBD1 TRBV16 ASSQSGQLYEQY
TRBJ2-2 . TRBV30 AWSVSRDGAGELF
TRBJ1-5 . TRBV15 ATSRERGGVWPQH
TRBJ1-5 . TRBV6-1 ASRGLGERPQH
TRBJ1-1 . TRBV29-1 SVDPRNTEAF
TRBJ2-2 . TRBV7-3 ASSLSRAPGELF
TRBJ1-1 . TRBV5-1 ASSLGRGRPGTEAF
TRBJ1-2 . TRBV4-1 ASSQDSTSSNYGYT
TRBJ2-4 . TRBV28 ASSLFSGAENIQY
TRBJ2-7 TRBD1 TRBV19 ASSIRLRETGAHYEQY
TRBJ1-3 . TRBV4-1 ASSQDVPGGNTIY
TRBJ1-2 . TRBV18 ASSHTVAGGTYGYT
TRBJ1-3 . TRBV28 ATENSGTIY
TRBJ2-1 TRBD2 TRBV29-1 SVRPGGNNEQF
TRBJ1-1 . TRBV6-5 ASTGGLNTEAF
TRBJ1-2 . TRBV6-1 ASKGNGGNYGYT
TRBJ2-1 . TRBV30 AWSVQPLGYNEQF
TRBJ2-3 TRBD1 TRBV11-2 ASSVYTGTGTDTQY
TRBJ2-5 . TRBV5-1 ASSLGAGEETQY
TRBJ2-1 TRBD2 TRBV2 ASSLSGRGINEQF
TRBJ1-2 TRBD1 TRBV27 ASSWGQGASGYT
TRBJ1-6 TRBD1 TRBV5-6 ASSRRTGKNSPLH
TRBJ2-4 TRBD1 TRBV27 ASSHHPQGDKNIQY
TRBJ2-2 . TRBV4-1 ASSQEQRPTGELF
TRBJ1-4 TRBD1 TRBV5-8 ASSRRTGWNEKLF
TRBJ2-5 TRBD2 TRBV4-2 ASSSGGRETQY
TRBJ1-1 . TRBV7-9 ASSLAAGGNTEAF
TRBJ1-2 TRBD1 TRBV4-2 ASSQDRRTGTGGFGGYA
TRBJ2-2 . TRBV7-5 ARSLARLNTGELF